This T cell receptor (beta chain) was recorded in a study of T-cell memory formation after mild COVID-19. Overall study: TCR clusters were mostly confined to one donor each.

Using constant-segment primers, 5'RACE produced TCR alpha and TCR beta cDNA libraries carrying sample barcodes and UMIs. TCRdb analysed the 5' RACE reads with MiXCR anew, one entry per CDR3 protein. The repertoire holds about 45,000 distinct CDR3 sequences, with 8% to 10% as singletons. This clonotype was seen repeatedly, ten times or more. No antigen is known for it. Study-level findings and limits: For contracting clones, CD4+ ones sat mainly in CM and EM, CD8+ in EMRA. The study found balanced CD4/CD8 in clones contracting day 15 to 85 and a CD4+ lean in later expanders.

Sequencing input: PBMCs or a T cell subset sorted from them (not recorded which). The sequence derives from an adult woman who had mild COVID-19 (a few samples of this study predate the infection). Cell type and time point are not known.

The CDR3 region has the DNA TGCGCCAGCAGCTTGGTTGGCCCCAGCAGGAGTAATTCACCCCTCCACTTT. It translates to CASSLVGPSRSNSPLHF. V and J are TRBV5-1 and TRBJ1-6; D is unclear. Germline lookup yields CDR1 SGHRS and CDR2 YFSETQ. Trimming cost V 0 bases and J 6 bases, with 16 bases left between them. The CDR3 loop spans 17 amino acids.